The 28 T cell receptor beta chains given below trace back to one sample, sequenced in a study of blood T cells in healthy people across ages. Primers used in a second PCR of roughly 6 to 12 cycles were a sample-barcoded 5' primer and a J-beta primer mix. TCRdb re-derived calls from the 5' RACE reads in MiXCR, one entry per CDR3 protein. The table has around 970,000 distinct CDR3 sequences, just over 50% seen once; the top ten hold 20% to 25%. The material sequenced was blood. These receptors were taken from a woman aged 60-75 years in good health.

This chain joins TRBV6-5 and TRBJ1-2; D is possibly TRBD1 (5 bases). The CDR3 has 14 residues. V lost 2 bases and J 7 bases, leaving 14 bases between the germline ends. Per the germline V gene, CDR1 is MNHEY and CDR2 is SVGAGI. For the CDR3, the DNA is TGTGCCAGCAGTTACGCGAGGGGTACCGGTGGCTACACCTTC. Amino acid sequence: CASSYARGTGGYTF.

A remark on this clonotype: A read error may account for a junction end that differs from germline. The chain couples TRBV20-1 to TRBJ2-1, with TRBD2 as a possible D gene (5 bases). The length of the CDR3 is 16 residues. Germline V CDR1 and CDR2: DFQATT, SNEGSKA (reference sequence). The CDR3 here is CSASRPTAGPYNGQFF. The CDR3 DNA reads as TGCAGTGCTAGCCGTCCTACGGCGGGCCCTTACAATGGGCAGTTCTTC.

The chain is built from TRBV4-2 and TRBJ1-4; 9 bases map to TRBD1. Germline CDR1 LGHNA, CDR2 YNFKEQ. Losses at the gene ends were 6 bases for V and 7 bases for J; bases not matched to a gene: 6. There are 14 residues in the CDR3. Here the CDR3 reads CASSTGTGFEKLFF. DNA of the CDR3: TGTGCCAGCAGTACCGGGACAGGGTTTGAAAAACTGTTTTTT.

As for this clonotype: At one boundary the junction diverges from the germline segment, which might be a read error. The DNA for the CDR3 is TGTGCCGGCAGCCAAGGCTTTATTAGCGGCGGGAGGGCCTGGAATGAGCAGTTCTTC. This codes for CAGSQGFISGGRAWNEQFF. The chain couples TRBV4-2 to TRBJ2-1; TRBD2 agrees at 9 bases. Germline CDR1 LGHNA, CDR2 YNFKEQ. The CDR3 loop spans 19 amino acids.

This clonotype turned up a few times. This sequence joins TRBV27 and TRBJ2-1, with 9 bases identical to TRBD2. This CDR3 has 17 amino acids. Germline assignment: CDR1 MNHEY and CDR2 SMNVEV (reference sequence). The V and J ends lost 5 bases and 6 bases, in that order; junction bases with no gene match: 14. CDR3 in DNA: TGTGCCAGCAGTCCATCGACTAGCGGCCTCTCTGCCAATGAGCAGTTCTTC. Amino acid sequence: CASSPSTSGLSANEQFF.

This clonotype was detected only a few times. The chain is built from TRBV24-1 and TRBJ1-2, with D hard to call. This CDR3 contains 14 residues. Germline CDR1 is KGHDR and CDR2 is SFDVKD. Deletions cut 5 bases from V and 6 bases from J, with 15 bases between. The CDR3 DNA reads as TGTGCCACCAGTGGTTGGAGTCAGAACAATGGCTACACCTTC. Translated, it gives CATSGWSQNNGYTF.

The chain couples TRBV28 to TRBJ2-7; D unclear. This CDR3 is 13 amino acids long. In germline, CDR1 is MDHEN, CDR2 SYDVKM. The V and J ends lost 4 bases and 0 bases respectively, with 7 bases between them. The CDR3 loop reads CASSYRISYEQYF. The DNA for the CDR3 is TGTGCCAGCAGTTATCGCATCTCCTACGAGCAGTACTTC.

This clonotype showed up just a few times. V is TRBV6-1 and J is TRBJ1-2; D perhaps matches TRBD1 (6 bases). The germline V gene has CDR1 MNHNS and CDR2 SASEGT. CDR3 length equals 14 residues. Trimming removed 5 bases at V and 4 bases at J, with 14 bases between. The CDR3 protein is CASSPDRNGYGYTF. The CDR3 DNA reads TGTGCCAGCAGTCCCGACAGGAATGGCTATGGCTACACCTTC.

This clonotype has just a few counts. This chain uses TRBV7-9 with TRBJ2-3, with D possibly TRBD2 on 6 matching bases. Looked up from germline, CDR1 is SEHNR and CDR2 is FQNEAQ (reference sequence). The ends were cut back, 5 bases at V and 2 bases at J, with 11 bases in the middle. The CDR3 totals 14 residues. CDR3 bases: TGTGCCAGCAGCGGAGGGGTGGTCACAGATACGCAGTATTTT. Its translation: CASSGGVVTDTQYF.

The chain couples TRBV7-3 to TRBJ2-3; the match to TRBD2 covers 13 bases. Germline trimming cut 1 base from V and 2 bases from J; bases unmatched to any gene: 15. Looked up from germline, CDR1 is SGHTA and CDR2 is FQGTGA. The CDR3 covers 21 residues. The CDR3 nucleotides read TGTGCCAGCAGCTTAAAATGGGGTGCGGGACTAGCGGGAAGTGCCACAGATACGCAGTATTTT. Protein product: CASSLKWGAGLAGSATDTQYF.

The rearrangement joins TRBV3-1 to TRBJ2-1; D unresolved. Trimming removed 5 bases from V and 2 bases from J, with 10 bases in between. The CDR3 has 14 amino acids. The germline gives CDR1 LGHDT, CDR2 YNNKEL (reference sequence). CDR3 nucleotide sequence: TGTGCCAGCAGCTCGCGGATACCCTACAATGAGCAGTTCTTC. Its translation is CASSSRIPYNEQFF.

The rearrangement joins TRBV11-1 to TRBJ2-7; 8 bases are shared with TRBD1. J gave up 7 bases and V 6 bases, and 8 bases lay outside the gene matches. Germline lookup yields CDR1 SGHAT and CDR2 FQDESV (reference sequence). The CDR3 runs to 13 residues. The CDR3 DNA reads as TGTGCCAGCAGGTCACAGGGGGGCAATGAGCAGTACTTC. Translation gives CASRSQGGNEQYF.

This clonotype was seen only a few times. The CDR3 sequence: CASSLAGGAGNEKLFF. The CDR3 bases are TGCGCCAGCAGCTTGGCAGGGGGCGCCGGGAATGAAAAACTGTTTTTT. The chain combines TRBV5-1 with TRBJ1-4; TRBD1 matches 8 bases. J lost 5 bases, V lost 0 bases, and 6 bases had no gene match. Germline V gene data show CDR1 as SGHRS and CDR2 as YFSETQ. The CDR3 runs to 16 residues.

This clonotype was observed a few times. In DNA, the CDR3 is TGTGCCAGCAGCATTAACAGGGAAGAGACCCAGTACTTC. It codes for CASSINREETQYF. This rearrangement joins TRBV7-3 to TRBJ2-5, with D possibly matching TRBD1 (6 bases). Trimming cost V 5 bases and J 3 bases, with 10 bases left between them. Germline V gives CDR1 SGHTA, CDR2 FQGTGA. The CDR3 totals 13 residues.

This clonotype has just a few counts. The V and J genes are TRBV28 and TRBJ1-2; D is ambiguous. The CDR3 has 18 amino acids. Germline V lookup: CDR1 MDHEN, CDR2 SYDVKM. Trimming took off 4 bases at V and 7 bases at J, with 28 bases between the two ends. CDR3 protein: CASSSYTPYGGSLGGYTF. The CDR3 DNA follows: TGTGCCAGCAGTTCTTATACCCCTTACGGAGGCTCGCTCGGTGGCTACACCTTC.

The chain links TRBV25-1 to TRBJ2-3, with a possible D match to TRBD2 (6 bases). The V gene lost 1 base and the J gene lost 3 bases, with 11 bases spanning the gap. CDR3 length equals 15 residues. Germline CDR1 MGHDK, CDR2 SYGVNS. In DNA form, the CDR3 reads TGTGCCAGCAGTGAATGGGGGAGGTCGACAGATACGCAGTATTTT. This codes for CASSEWGRSTDTQYF.

V is TRBV7-9 and J is TRBJ2-1, with 11 bases identical to TRBD2. In germline, CDR1 is SEHNR, CDR2 FQNEAQ (reference sequence). The CDR3 has 18 residues. Trimming at V came to 1 base and at J to 5 bases, leaving 10 bases not matched to a gene. The CDR3 loop reads CASSLGGGGLAAHNEQFF. As DNA, the CDR3 is TGTGCCAGCAGCTTAGGAGGGGGGGGACTAGCGGCGCACAATGAGCAGTTCTTC. The whole variable domain, remainder taken from reference TRBV7-9 and TRBJ2-1, is DTGVSQNPRHKITKRGQNVTFRCDPISEHNRLYWYRQTLGQGPEFLTYFQNEAQLEKSRLLSDRFSAERPKGSFSTLEIQRTEQGDSAMYLCASSLGGGGLAAHNEQFFGPGTRLTVL.

This clonotype was picked up a small number of times. The chain is built from TRBV3-1 and TRBJ2-4; TRBD1 aligns across 8 bases. The end of the DNA is better explained by TRBJ2-7, so the J call may be wrong. CDR3 size: 14 residues. Germline CDR1 LGHDT, CDR2 YNNKEL (reference sequence). CDR3 sequence reads: CASSHLRDRGEQYF. Here the CDR3 DNA reads TGTGCCAGCAGCCACCTCCGAGACAGGGGCGAGCAGTACTTC.

The CDR3 sequence is CASSQVGPSSGTTDTQYF. In DNA form, the CDR3 reads TGCGCCAGCAGCCAAGTGGGACCCTCTAGCGGAACCACAGATACGCAGTATTTT. The chain combines TRBV4-3 with TRBJ2-3; 7 bases agree with TRBD2. From germline, CDR1 is LGHNA and CDR2 YSLEER. There are 18 residues in the CDR3. The junction had 12 bases not matched to a gene; V was cut back by 1 base and J by 2 bases.

The chain employs TRBV20-1 and TRBJ2-7; 9 bases align to TRBD1. CDR1 and CDR2 (germline): DFQATT, SNEGSKA (reference sequence). CDR3 length equals 13 residues. V shed 6 bases, J shed 5 bases, and the junction held 8 bases outside the gene matches. DNA of the CDR3: TGCAGTGCACCGGGACAGGGTTATAACGAGCAGTACTTC. Encoded protein: CSAPGQGYNEQYF.

V and J are TRBV25-1 and TRBJ1-2, with 7 bases lining up with TRBD1. This CDR3 has 18 residues. The trim removed 4 bases at V and 2 bases at J, leaving 16 bases unmatched. Germline assignment: CDR1 MGHDK and CDR2 SYGVNS. CDR3 in amino acids: CASSGQAEGGRRNYGYTF. The CDR3 coding sequence is TGTGCCAGCAGTGGACAGGCGGAAGGGGGCAGGAGGAACTATGGCTACACCTTC.

The J gene is TRBJ2-7, the V gene TRBV20-1; possible D gene TRBD1, 6 bases. CDR1 and CDR2 (germline): DFQATT, SNEGSKA (reference sequence). The length of the CDR3 is 14 residues. V dropped 5 bases and J dropped 2 bases, with 16 bases sitting between them. For the CDR3, the DNA is TGCAGTGCTGGCCGGGACACCGAAACCTACGAGCAGTACTTC. Protein sequence: CSAGRDTETYEQYF.

J is TRBJ1-5 and V is TRBV5-6, with D hard to call. Trimming removed 4 bases at V and 4 bases at J, with 15 bases between. The CDR3 loop spans 15 amino acids. CDR1 and CDR2 from the germline V gene are SGHDT and YYEEEE. The CDR3 protein is CASSRLDGVNQPQHF. The DNA of the CDR3 is TGTGCCAGCAGCAGACTGGACGGCGTGAATCAGCCCCAGCATTTT.

This clonotype was counted only a few times. V gene TRBV7-8 combines with J gene TRBJ1-6, with 11 positions matching TRBD1. CDR1 is SGHVS, CDR2 FQNEAQ, per germline. The V gene end was trimmed by 5 bases and the J gene end by 4 bases; junction bases not matched to a gene: 7. This CDR3 has 17 amino acids. The CDR3 DNA reads TGTGCCAGCAGCCTAGGACAGGGGGCTCTTTATAATTCACCCCTCCACTTT. Residues: CASSLGQGALYNSPLHF.

In the case of this clonotype: One end of the junction does not line up with germline, which may come from a read error. The rearrangement uses TRBV28 and TRBJ2-3; a possible D gene is TRBD2 (6 bases). From germline, CDR1 is MDHEN and CDR2 SYDVKM. The CDR3 runs 16 residues. In DNA, the CDR3 is TGTGCCGGCAGTACCATTACCCGGGACTGCACAGATACGCAGTATTTT. Encoded protein: CAGSTITRDCTDTQYF.

This clonotype was seen only a few times. A much larger clone lies one base from this, so it may be a read error. V usage is TRBV7-9 and J usage is TRBJ2-4; D is ambiguous. V was clipped by 3 bases and J by 0 bases, with 6 bases between them. The germline V gene encodes CDR1 SEHNR and CDR2 FQNEAQ (reference sequence). The CDR3 runs 14 residues. CDR3 sequence reads: CASSFGIAKNIQYF. The CDR3 region has the DNA TGTGCCAGCAGCTTTGGGATAGCCAAAAACATTCAGTACTTC.

CDR3 coding DNA: TGTGCCACCAGCAGAGGACCGTGGGGCTACACCTTC. Amino acid sequence: CATSRGPWGYTF. V is TRBV15 and J is TRBJ1-2; no clear D gene. The CDR3 is 12 residues long. Per the germline V gene, CDR1 is LNHNV and CDR2 is YYDKDF (reference sequence). Trimming removed 1 base at V and 8 bases at J, with 8 bases between. The variable domain in full, completed from reference TRBV15 and TRBJ1-2, reads DAMVIQNPRYQVTQFGKPVTLSCSQTLNHNVMYWYQQKSSQAPKLLFHYYDKDFNNEADTPDNFQSRRPNTSFCFLDIRSPGLGDTAMYLCATSRGPWGYTFGSGTRLTVV.

V is TRBV9 and J is TRBJ2-1, with TRBD1 matching 10 bases. The germline V gene encodes CDR1 SGDLS and CDR2 YYNGEE. Trimming removed 0 bases from V and 7 bases from J; junction bases left unmatched: 10. This CDR3 spans 17 amino acids. The CDR3 nucleotides read TGTGCCAGCAGCGTAGCTACTGTGGGACAGGGGTTGAATGAGCAGTTCTTC. Translating gives CASSVATVGQGLNEQFF.